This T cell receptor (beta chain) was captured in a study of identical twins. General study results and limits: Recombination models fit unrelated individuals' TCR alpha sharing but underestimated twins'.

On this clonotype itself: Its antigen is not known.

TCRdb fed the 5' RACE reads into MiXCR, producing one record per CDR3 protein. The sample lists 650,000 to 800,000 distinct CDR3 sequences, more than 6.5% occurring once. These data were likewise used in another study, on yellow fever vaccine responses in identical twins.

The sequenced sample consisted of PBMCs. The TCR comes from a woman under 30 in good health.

This CDR3 is CSAILGTGVGSPLHF. For the CDR3, the DNA is TGCAGTGCTATACTCGGGACAGGGGTCGGATCACCCCTCCACTTT. The V and J genes are TRBV20-1 and TRBJ1-6; 10 nucleotides align to TRBD1. The CDR3 is made up of 15 amino acids. Trimming cost V 4 bases and J 10 bases; bases outside gene matches: 10. Germline CDR1 and CDR2: DFQATT and SNEGSKA (reference sequence).